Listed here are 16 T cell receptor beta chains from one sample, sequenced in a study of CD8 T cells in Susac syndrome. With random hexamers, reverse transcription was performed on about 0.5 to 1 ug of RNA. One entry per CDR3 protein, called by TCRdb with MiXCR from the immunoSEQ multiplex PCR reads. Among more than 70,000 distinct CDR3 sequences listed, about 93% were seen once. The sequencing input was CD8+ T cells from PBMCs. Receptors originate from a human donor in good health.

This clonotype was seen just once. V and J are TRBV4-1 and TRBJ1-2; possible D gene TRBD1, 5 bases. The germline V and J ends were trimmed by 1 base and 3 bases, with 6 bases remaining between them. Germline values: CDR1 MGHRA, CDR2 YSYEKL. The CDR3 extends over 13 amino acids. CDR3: CASSQVRDYGYTF. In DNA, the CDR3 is TGCGCCAGCAGCCAAGTCAGGGACTATGGCTACACCTTC.

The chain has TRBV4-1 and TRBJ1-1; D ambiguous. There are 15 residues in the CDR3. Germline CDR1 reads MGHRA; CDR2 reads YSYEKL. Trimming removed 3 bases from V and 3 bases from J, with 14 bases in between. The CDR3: CASSHPPHGDTEAFF. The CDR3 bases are TGCGCCAGCAGCCATCCTCCCCACGGGGACACTGAAGCTTTCTTT.

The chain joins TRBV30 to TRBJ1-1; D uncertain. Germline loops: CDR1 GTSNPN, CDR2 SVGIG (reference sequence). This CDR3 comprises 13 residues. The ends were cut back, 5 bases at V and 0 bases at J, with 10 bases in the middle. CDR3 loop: CAWDGNMNTEAFF. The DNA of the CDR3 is TGTGCCTGGGACGGGAACATGAACACTGAAGCTTTCTTT.

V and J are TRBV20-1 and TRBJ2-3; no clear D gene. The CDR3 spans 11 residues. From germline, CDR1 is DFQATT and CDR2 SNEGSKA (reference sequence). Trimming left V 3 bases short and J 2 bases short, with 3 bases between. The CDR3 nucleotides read TGCAGTGCTAGCTACACAGATACGCAGTATTTT. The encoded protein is CSASYTDTQYF.

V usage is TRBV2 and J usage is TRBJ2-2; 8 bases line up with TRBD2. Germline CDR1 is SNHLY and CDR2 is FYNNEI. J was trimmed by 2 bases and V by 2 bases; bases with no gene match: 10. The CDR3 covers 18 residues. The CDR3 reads CASSESPGTRRNTGELFF. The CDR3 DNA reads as TGTGCCAGCAGTGAATCCCCTGGGACTAGACGAAACACCGGGGAGCTGTTTTTT.

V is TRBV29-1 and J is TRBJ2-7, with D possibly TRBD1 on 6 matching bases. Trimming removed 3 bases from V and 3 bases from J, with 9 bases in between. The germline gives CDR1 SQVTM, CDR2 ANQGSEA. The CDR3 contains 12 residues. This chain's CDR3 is CSVEVRGYEQYF. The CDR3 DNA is TGCAGCGTTGAGGTCAGGGGCTACGAGCAGTACTTC.

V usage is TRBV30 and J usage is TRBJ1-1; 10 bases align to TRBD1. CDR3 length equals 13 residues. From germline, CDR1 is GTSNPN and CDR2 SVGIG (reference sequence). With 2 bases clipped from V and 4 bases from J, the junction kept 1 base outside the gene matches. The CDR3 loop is CAWSWTGGTEAFF. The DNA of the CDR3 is TGTGCCTGGAGTTGGACAGGGGGCACTGAAGCTTTCTTT.

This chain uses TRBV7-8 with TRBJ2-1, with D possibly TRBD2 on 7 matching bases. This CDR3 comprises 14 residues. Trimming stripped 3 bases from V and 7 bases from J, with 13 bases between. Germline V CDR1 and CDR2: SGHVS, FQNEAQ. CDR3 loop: CASSFRGGGNEQFF. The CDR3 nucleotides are TGTGCCAGCAGCTTTCGAGGGGGGGGAAATGAGCAGTTCTTC.

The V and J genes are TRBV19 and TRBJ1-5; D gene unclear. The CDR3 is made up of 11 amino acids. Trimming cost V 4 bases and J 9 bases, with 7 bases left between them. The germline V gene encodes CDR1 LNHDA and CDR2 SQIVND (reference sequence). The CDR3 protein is CASSTPGPQHF. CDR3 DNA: TGTGCCAGTAGTACCCCGGGGCCCCAGCATTTT.

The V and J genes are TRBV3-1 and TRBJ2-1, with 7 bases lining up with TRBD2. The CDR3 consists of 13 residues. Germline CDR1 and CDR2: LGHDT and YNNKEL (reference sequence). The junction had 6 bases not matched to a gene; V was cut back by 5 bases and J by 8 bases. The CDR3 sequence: CASSAGLVHEQFF. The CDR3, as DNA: TGTGCCAGCAGCGCTGGACTAGTCCATGAGCAGTTCTTC.

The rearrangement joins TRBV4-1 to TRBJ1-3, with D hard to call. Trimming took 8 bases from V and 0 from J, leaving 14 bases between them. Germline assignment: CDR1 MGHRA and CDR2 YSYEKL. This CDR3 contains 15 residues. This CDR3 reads CASGLDSRSGNTIYF. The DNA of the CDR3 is TGCGCCAGCGGCCTGGACTCCCGCTCTGGAAACACCATATATTTT.

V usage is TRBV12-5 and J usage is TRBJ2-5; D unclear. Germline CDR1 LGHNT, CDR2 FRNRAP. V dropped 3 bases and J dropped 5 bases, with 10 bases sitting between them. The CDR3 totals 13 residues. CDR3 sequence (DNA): TGTGCTAGTGGTTTTCTCGGGTTGGAGACCCAGTACTTC. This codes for CASGFLGLETQYF. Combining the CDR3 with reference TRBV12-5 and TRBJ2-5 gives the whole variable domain DARVTQTPRHKVTEMGQEVTMRCQPILGHNTVFWYRQTMMQGLELLAYFRNRAPLDDSGMPKDRFSAEMPDATLATLKIQPSEPRDSAVYFCASGFLGLETQYFGPGTRLLVL.

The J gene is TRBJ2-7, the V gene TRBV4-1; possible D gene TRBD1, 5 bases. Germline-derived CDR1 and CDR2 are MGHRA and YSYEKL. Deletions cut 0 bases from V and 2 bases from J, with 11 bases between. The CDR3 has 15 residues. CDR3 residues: CASSQDAGLAYEQYF. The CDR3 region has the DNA TGCGCCAGCAGCCAAGATGCAGGGCTAGCCTACGAGCAGTACTTC.

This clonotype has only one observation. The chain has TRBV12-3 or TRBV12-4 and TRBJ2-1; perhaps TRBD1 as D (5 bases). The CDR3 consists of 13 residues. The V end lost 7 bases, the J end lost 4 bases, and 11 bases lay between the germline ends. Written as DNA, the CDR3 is TGTGCCAGCAACACCGACAGATACAATGAGCAGTTCTTC. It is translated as CASNTDRYNEQFF.

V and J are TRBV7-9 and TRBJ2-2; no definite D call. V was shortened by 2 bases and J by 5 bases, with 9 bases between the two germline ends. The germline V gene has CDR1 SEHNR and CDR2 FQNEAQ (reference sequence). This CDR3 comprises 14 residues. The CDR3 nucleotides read TGTGCCAGCAGCTTAATCAGGCGGACCGGGGAGCTGTTTTTT. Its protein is CASSLIRRTGELFF. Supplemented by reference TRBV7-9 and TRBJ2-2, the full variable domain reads DTGVSQNPRHKITKRGQNVTFRCDPISEHNRLYWYRQTLGQGPEFLTYFQNEAQLEKSRLLSDRFSAERPKGSFSTLEIQRTEQGDSAMYLCASSLIRRTGELFFGEGSRLTVL.

The CDR3 is CASSEAPRRLYGYTF. CDR3 DNA: TGTGCCAGCAGTGAAGCGCCGCGCAGACTCTATGGCTACACCTTC. The rearrangement joins TRBV2 to TRBJ1-2; no clear D gene. CDR3 length: 15 amino acids. Germline V gene data show CDR1 as SNHLY and CDR2 as FYNNEI. Trimming removed 0 bases at V and 4 bases at J, with 12 bases between.